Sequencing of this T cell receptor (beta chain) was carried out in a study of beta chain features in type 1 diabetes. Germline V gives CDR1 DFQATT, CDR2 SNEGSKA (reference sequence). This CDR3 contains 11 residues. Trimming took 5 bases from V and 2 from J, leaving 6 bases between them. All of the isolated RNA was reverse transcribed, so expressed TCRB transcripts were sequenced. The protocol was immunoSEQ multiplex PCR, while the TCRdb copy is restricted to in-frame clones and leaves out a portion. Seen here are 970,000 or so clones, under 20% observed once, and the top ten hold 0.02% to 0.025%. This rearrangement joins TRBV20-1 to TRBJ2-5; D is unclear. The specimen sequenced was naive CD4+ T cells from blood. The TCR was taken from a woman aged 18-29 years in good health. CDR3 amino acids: CSAGSQETQYF. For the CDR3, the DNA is TGCAGTGCTGGGTCTCAAGAGACCCAGTACTTC.